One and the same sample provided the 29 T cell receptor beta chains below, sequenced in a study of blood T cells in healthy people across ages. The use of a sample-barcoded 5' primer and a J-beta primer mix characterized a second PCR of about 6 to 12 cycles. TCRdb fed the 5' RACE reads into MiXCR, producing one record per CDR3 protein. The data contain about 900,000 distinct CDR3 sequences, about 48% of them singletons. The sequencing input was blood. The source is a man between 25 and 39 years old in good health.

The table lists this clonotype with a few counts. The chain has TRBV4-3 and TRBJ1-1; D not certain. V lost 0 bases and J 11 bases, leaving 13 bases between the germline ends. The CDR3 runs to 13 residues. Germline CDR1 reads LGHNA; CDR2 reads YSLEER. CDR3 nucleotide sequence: TGCGCCAGCAGCCAAGATTGGTTGGGAGGCGCTTTCTTT. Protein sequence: CASSQDWLGGAFF.

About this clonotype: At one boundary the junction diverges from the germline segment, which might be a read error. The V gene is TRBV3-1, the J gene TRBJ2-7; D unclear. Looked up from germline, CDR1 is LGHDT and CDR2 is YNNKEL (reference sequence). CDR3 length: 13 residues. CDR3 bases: TGTGCCAGCAGCCACGGCCCTTCCTGCGAGCAGTACTTC. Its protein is CASSHGPSCEQYF.

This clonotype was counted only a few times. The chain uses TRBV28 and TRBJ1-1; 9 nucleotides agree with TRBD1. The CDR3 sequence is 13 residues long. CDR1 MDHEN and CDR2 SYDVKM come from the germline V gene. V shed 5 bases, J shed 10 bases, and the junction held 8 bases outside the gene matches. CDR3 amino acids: CASSTGTGSRAFF. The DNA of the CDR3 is TGTGCCAGCAGTACTGGGACAGGGAGTAGAGCTTTCTTT.

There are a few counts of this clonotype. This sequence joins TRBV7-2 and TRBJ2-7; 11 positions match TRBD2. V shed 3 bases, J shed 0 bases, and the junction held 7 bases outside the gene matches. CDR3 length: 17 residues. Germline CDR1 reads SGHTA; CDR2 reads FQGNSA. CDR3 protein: CASSFLAGGSSSYEQYF. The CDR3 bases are TGTGCCAGCAGCTTCTTAGCGGGGGGGAGCTCCTCCTACGAGCAGTACTTC. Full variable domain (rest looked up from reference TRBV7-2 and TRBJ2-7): GAGVSQSPSNKVTEKGKDVELRCDPISGHTALYWYRQSLGQGLEFLIYFQGNSAPDKSGLPSDRFSAERTGGSVSTLTIQRTQQEDSAVYLCASSFLAGGSSSYEQYFGPGTRLTVT.

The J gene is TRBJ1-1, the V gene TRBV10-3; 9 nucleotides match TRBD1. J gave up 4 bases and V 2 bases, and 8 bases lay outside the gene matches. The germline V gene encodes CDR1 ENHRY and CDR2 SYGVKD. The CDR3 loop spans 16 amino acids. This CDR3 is CAISEAGDRVSTEAFF. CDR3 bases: TGTGCCATCAGTGAGGCTGGGGACAGGGTTAGCACTGAAGCTTTCTTT.

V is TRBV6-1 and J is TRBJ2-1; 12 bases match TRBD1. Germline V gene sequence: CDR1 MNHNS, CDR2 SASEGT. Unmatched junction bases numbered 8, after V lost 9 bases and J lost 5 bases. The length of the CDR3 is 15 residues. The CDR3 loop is CASRQGQGANNEQFF. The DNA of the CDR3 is TGTGCCAGTAGACAGGGACAGGGGGCGAACAATGAGCAGTTCTTC.

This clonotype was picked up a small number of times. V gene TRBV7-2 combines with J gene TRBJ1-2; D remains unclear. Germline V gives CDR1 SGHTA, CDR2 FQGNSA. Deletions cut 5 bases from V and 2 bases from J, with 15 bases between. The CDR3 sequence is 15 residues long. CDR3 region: CASSASPTGNYGYTF. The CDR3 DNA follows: TGTGCCAGCAGCGCGAGCCCGACGGGAAACTATGGCTACACCTTC.

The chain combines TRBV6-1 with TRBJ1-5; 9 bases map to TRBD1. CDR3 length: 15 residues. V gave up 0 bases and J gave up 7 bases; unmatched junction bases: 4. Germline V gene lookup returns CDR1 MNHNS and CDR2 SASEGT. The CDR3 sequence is CASSEAGTGRQPQHF. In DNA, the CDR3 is TGTGCCAGCAGTGAAGCCGGGACAGGGAGACAGCCCCAGCATTTT.

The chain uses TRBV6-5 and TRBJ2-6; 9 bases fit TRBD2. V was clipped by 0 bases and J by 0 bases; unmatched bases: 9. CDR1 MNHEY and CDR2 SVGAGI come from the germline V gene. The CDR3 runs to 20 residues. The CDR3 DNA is TGTGCCAGCAGTTACTCCCTTCTAGCGGGAACCAGCTCTGGGGCCAACGTCCTGACTTTC. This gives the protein CASSYSLLAGTSSGANVLTF.

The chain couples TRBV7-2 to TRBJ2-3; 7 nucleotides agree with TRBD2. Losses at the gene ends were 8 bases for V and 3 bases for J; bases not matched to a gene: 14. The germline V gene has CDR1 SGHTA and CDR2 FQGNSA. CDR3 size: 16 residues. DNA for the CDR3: TGTGCCAGCGCCTCCCAGCGGGGCAAAGGGACAGATACGCAGTATTTT. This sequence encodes CASASQRGKGTDTQYF.

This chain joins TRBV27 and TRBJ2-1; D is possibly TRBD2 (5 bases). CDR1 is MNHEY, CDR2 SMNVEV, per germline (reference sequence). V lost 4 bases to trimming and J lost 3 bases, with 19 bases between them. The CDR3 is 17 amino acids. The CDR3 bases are TGTGCCAGCAGTTCCGTGGTGGAACTAGGTTTCTACAATGAGCAGTTCTTC. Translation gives CASSSVVELGFYNEQFF.

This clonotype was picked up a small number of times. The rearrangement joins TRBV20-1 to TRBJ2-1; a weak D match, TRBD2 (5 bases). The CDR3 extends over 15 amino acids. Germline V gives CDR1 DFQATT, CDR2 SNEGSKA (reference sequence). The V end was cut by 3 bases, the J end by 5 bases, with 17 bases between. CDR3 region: CSASNALVRHNEQFF. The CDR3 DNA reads TGCAGTGCTAGCAATGCACTAGTTCGGCACAATGAGCAGTTCTTC.

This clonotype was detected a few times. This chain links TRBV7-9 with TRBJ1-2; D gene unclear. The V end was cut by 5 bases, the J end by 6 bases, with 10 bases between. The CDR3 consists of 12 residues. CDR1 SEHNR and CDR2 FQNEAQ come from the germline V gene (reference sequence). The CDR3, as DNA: TGTGCCAGCAGCCTCCTGGGGAATGGCTACACCTTC. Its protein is CASSLLGNGYTF.

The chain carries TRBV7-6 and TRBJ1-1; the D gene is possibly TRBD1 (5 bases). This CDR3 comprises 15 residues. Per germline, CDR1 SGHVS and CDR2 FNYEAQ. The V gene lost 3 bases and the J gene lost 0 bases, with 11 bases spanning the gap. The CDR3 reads CASSLSGDLNTEAFF. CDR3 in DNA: TGTGCCAGCAGCTTGAGTGGGGACTTGAACACTGAAGCTTTCTTT.

The CDR3 is CSANSADTNTGELFF. In DNA form, the CDR3 reads TGCAGTGCTAACTCAGCTGACACCAACACCGGGGAGCTGTTTTTT. The J gene is TRBJ2-2, the V gene TRBV20-1; D unresolved. Trimming cost V 4 bases and J 2 bases, with 14 bases left between them. There are 15 residues in the CDR3. Germline CDR1 and CDR2: DFQATT and SNEGSKA (reference sequence).

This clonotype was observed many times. The CDR3 sequence: CASSYTDGYNSPLHF. In DNA form, the CDR3 reads TGTGCCAGCAGTTATACTGACGGTTATAATTCACCCCTCCACTTT. The genes are TRBV27 and TRBJ1-6; D unclear. Trimming took 4 bases from V and 4 from J, leaving 11 bases between them. This CDR3 region has 15 residues. Germline values: CDR1 MNHEY, CDR2 SMNVEV (reference sequence).

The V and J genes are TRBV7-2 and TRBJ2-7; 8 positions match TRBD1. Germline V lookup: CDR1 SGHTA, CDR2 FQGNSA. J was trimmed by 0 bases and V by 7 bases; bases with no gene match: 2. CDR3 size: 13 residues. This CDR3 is CASTGQDSYEQYF. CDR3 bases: TGTGCCAGCACGGGACAGGACTCCTACGAGCAGTACTTC.

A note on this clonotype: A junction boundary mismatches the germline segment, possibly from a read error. The CDR3 spells CAGSLTAARGANVLTF. DNA of the CDR3: TGCGCCGGCAGCTTGACGGCCGCCCGTGGGGCCAACGTCCTGACTTTC. The chain combines TRBV5-1 with TRBJ2-6; no clear D. Germline CDR1 SGHRS, CDR2 YFSETQ. This CDR3 is built from 16 residues. The full variable domain, with the rest looked up from reference TRBV5-1 and TRBJ2-6, is KAGVTQTPRYLIKTRGQQVTLSCSPISGHRSVSWYQQTPGQGLQFLFEYFSETQRNKGNFPGRFSGRQFSNSRSEMNVSTLELGDSALYLCAGSLTAARGANVLTFGAGSRLTVL.

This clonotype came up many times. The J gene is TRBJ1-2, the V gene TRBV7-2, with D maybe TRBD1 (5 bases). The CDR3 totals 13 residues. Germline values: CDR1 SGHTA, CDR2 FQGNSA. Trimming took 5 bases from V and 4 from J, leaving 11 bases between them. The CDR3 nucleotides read TGTGCCAGCAGCCCACGGGACGGCTATGGCTACACCTTC. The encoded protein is CASSPRDGYGYTF.

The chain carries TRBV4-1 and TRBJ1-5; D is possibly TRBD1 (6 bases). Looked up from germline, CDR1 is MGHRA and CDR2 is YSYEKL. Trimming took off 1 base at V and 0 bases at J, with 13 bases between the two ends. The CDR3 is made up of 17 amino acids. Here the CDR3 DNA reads TGCGCCAGCAGCCAAGGCGCAGGGGTGGATAGCAATCAGCCCCAGCATTTT. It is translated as CASSQGAGVDSNQPQHF.

CDR3 nucleotides: TGTGCCAGCAGCCAAGGAGCAAGCGCGGGGACAGATACGCAGTATTTT. This gives the protein CASSQGASAGTDTQYF. The rearrangement joins TRBV4-2 to TRBJ2-3; D is possibly TRBD2 (6 bases). Per the germline V gene, CDR1 is LGHNA and CDR2 is YNFKEQ. The CDR3 is made up of 16 amino acids. The V gene lost 1 base and the J gene lost 3 bases, with 14 bases spanning the gap.

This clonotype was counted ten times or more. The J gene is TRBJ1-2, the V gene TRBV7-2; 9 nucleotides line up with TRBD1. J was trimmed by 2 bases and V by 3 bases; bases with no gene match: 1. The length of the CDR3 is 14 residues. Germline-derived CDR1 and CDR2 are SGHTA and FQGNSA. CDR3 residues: CASSLGQGNYGYTF. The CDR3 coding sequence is TGTGCCAGCAGCTTGGGACAGGGAAACTATGGCTACACCTTC.

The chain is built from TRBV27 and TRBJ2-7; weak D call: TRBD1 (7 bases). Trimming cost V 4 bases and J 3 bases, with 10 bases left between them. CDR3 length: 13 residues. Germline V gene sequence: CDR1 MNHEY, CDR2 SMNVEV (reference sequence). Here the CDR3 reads CASSWRDSYEQYF. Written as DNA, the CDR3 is TGTGCCAGCAGTTGGCGGGACAGCTACGAGCAGTACTTC.

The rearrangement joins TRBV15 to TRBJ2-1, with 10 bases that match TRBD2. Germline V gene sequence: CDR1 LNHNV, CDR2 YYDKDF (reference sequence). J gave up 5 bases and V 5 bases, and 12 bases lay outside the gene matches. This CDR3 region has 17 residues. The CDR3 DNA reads TGTGCCACCAGCGGATCCCGTCTAGCGGGGGTGAACAATGAGCAGTTCTTC. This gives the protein CATSGSRLAGVNNEQFF.

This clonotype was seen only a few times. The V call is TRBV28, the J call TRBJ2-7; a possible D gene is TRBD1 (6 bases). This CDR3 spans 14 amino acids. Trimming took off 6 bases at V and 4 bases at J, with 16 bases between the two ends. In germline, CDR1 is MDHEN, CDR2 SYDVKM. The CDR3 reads CASSGPGAGYEQYF. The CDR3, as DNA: TGTGCCAGCAGCGGTCCAGGGGCGGGTTACGAGCAGTACTTC.

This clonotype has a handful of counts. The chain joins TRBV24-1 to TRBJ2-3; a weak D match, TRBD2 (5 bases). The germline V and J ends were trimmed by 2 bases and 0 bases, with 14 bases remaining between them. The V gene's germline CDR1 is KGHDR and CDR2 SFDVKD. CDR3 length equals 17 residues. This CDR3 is CATSDSTRALSTDTQYF. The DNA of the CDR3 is TGTGCCACCAGTGATTCTACTAGGGCTCTGAGCACAGATACGCAGTATTTT.

Written as DNA, the CDR3 is TGTGCCAGCAGCTCCGGGGGGCCGGTTAGCAATCAGCCCCAGCATTTT. It specifies CASSSGGPVSNQPQHF. The rearrangement links TRBV7-8 to TRBJ1-5; D might be TRBD1 (6 bases). Germline-derived CDR1 and CDR2 are SGHVS and FQNEAQ. Trimming took 4 bases from V and 0 from J, leaving 13 bases between them. The CDR3 is 16 residues long. The full variable domain, rest sourced from reference TRBV7-8 and TRBJ1-5, is GAGVSQSPRYKVAKRGQDVALRCDPISGHVSLFWYQQALGQGPEFLTYFQNEAQLDKSGLPSDRFFAERPEGSVSTLKIQRTQQEDSAVYLCASSSGGPVSNQPQHFGDGTRLSIL.

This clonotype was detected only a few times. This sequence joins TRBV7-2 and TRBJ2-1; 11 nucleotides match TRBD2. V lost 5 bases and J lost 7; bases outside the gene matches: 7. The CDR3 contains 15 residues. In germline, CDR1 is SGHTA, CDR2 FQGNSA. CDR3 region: CASSPIRTSGNEQFF. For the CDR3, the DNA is TGTGCCAGCAGCCCAATTAGGACTAGCGGGAATGAGCAGTTCTTC.

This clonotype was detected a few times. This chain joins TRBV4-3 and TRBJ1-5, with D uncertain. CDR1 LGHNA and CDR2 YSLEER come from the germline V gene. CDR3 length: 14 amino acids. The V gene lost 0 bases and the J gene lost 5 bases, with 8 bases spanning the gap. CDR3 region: CASSQERDDQPQHF. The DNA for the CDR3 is TGCGCCAGCAGCCAAGAACGAGACGATCAGCCCCAGCATTTT.